The sequence of this TCR beta chain was determined in a study of CD8 T cells in Susac syndrome. Study background: Treatment status at blood draw for the Susac syndrome patients was therapy-naive, corticosteroids, or intravenous immunoglobulin alone. Study-wide results and caveats: Regarding the TCR sequencing and HLA analysis, the study admitted that a relatively small number of individuals were involved.

To note about this clonotype: What it binds is unknown.

After extraction with the RNeasy kit, roughly 0.45 to 1 ug of the RNA was reverse transcribed using random hexamers. TCR beta CDR3 was amplified by immunoSEQ multiplex PCR. This amplification extended across 54 Vbeta and 13 Jbeta segments. TCRdb reprocessed the immunoSEQ multiplex PCR reads with MiXCR, giving one entry per CDR3 protein. The sample shows some 180,000 distinct CDR3 sequences, roughly nine tenths of them seen only once. CDR3 length: 14 residues. Germline V gene sequence: CDR1 DFQATT, CDR2 SNEGSKA (reference sequence). Trimming cost V 2 bases and J 6 bases, with 14 bases left between them.

The source of this sequence is a human donor with Susac syndrome. The chain is built from TRBV20-1 and TRBJ2-1, with D tentatively TRBD2 (6 bases). What was sequenced was CD4+ T cells from PBMCs. The CDR3 nucleotides are TGCAGTGCTAGACACGGGGCGGGAACCAATGAGCAGTTCTTC. Translating it yields CSARHGAGTNEQFF.